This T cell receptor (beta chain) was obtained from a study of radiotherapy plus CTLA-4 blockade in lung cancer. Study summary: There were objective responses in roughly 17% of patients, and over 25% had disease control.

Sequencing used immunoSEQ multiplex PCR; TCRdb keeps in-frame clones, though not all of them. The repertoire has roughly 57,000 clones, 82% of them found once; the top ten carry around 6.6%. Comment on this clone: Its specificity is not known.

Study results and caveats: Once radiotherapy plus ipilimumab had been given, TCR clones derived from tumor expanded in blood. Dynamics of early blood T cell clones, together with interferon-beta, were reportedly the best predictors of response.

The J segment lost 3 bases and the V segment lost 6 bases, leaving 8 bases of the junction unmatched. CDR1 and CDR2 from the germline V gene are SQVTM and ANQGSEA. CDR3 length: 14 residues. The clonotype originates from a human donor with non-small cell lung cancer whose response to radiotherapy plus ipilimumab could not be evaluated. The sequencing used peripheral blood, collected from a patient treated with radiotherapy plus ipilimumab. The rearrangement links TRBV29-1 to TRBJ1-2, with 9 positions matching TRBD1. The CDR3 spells CSVSGQGSHYGYTF. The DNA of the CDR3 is TGCAGCGTATCGGGACAGGGTAGTCACTATGGCTACACCTTC.